The present entry profiles one T cell receptor (beta chain) with its context. Its antigen is unknown. This record belongs to a study of early stage breast cancer tumors. The germline V gene encodes CDR1 LNHDA and CDR2 SQIVND (reference sequence). V lost 7 bases and J lost 4, with 10 bases in between. The CDR3 totals 13 residues. Broader study findings: Compared with adjacent normal breast, tumors showed about 2.5-fold denser, more clonal T cells. Bulk DNA sequencing of unsorted cells missed chain pairing and markers. Comparing each tissue with blood distinguished tumor from normal in about 90% of the 16 patients.

Each sample had two DNA replicates, 0.5 ug blood or around 1.4 ug tissue. Using immunoSEQ multiplex PCR, the repertoire was profiled, and TCRdb retains in-frame clones only, with some absent. The table records tens of thousands of clones, over 65% of them present only once. Sequencing used blood. The sequence came from a person aged 30-39 years with breast cancer. The chain employs TRBV19 and TRBJ2-2, with D hard to call. The CDR3 loop is CASTSEFTGELFF. The CDR3 DNA reads as TGTGCCAGTACCTCTGAGTTCACCGGGGAGCTGTTTTTT.